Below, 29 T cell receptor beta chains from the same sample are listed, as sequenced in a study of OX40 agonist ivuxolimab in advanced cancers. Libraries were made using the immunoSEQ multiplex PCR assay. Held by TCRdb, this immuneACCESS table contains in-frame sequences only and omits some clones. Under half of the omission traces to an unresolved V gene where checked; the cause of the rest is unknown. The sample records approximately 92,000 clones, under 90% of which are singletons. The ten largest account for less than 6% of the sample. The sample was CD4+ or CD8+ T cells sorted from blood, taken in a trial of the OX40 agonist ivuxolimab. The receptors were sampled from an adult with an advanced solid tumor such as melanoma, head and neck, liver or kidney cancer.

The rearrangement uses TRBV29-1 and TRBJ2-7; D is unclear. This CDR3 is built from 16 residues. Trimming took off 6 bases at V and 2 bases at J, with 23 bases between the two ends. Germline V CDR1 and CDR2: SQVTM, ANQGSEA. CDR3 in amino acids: CSVVWMRSGATYEQYF. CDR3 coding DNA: TGCAGCGTGGTCTGGATGAGATCGGGTGCGACCTACGAGCAGTACTTC.

The CDR3 protein is CASREGNTRDEAFF. The CDR3 coding sequence is TGTGCCAGTAGGGAAGGGAATACAAGGGATGAAGCTTTCTTT. The J gene is TRBJ1-1, the V gene TRBV19; no firm D call. Germline lookup yields CDR1 LNHDA and CDR2 SQIVND (reference sequence). The CDR3 is 14 residues long. Trimming shortened V by 6 bases and J by 7 bases, and 18 bases separated the two germline ends.

This CDR3 reads CATASVSYNEQFF. Here the CDR3 DNA reads TGCGCCACTGCTAGCGTATCCTACAATGAGCAGTTCTTC. The rearrangement links TRBV10-1 to TRBJ2-1, with D possibly TRBD2 on 6 matching bases. The length of the CDR3 is 13 residues. Per germline, CDR1 WNHNN and CDR2 SYGVQD (reference sequence). The ends were cut back, 10 bases at V and 1 base at J, with 11 bases in the middle.

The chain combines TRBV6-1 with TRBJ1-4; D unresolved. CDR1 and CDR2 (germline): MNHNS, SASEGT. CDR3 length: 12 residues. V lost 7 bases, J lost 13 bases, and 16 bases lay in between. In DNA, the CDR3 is TGTGCCAGCATGCATTTGGCTCCCGTACTGTTTTTT. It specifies CASMHLAPVLFF.

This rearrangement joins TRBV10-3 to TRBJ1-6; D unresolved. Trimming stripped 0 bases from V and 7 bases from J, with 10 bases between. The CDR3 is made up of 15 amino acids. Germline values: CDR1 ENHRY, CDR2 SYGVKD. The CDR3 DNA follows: TGTGCCATCAGTGAGTCTCCAGGTCCCAATTCACCCCTCCACTTT. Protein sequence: CAISESPGPNSPLHF.

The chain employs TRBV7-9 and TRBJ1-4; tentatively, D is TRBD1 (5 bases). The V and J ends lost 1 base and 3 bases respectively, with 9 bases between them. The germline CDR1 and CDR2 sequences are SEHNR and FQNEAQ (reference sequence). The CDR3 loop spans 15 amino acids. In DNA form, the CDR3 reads TGTGCCAGCAGCTTAGTGGGGACGGCTAATGAAAAACTGTTTTTT. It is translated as CASSLVGTANEKLFF.

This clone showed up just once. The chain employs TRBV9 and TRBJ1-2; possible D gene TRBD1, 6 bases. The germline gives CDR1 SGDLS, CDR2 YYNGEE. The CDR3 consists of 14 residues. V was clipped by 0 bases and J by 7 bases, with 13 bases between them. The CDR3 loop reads CASSVATGSSGYTF. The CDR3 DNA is TGTGCCAGCAGCGTAGCTACAGGGAGTTCTGGCTACACCTTC. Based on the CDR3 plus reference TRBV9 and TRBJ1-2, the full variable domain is DSGVTQTPKHLITATGQRVTLRCSPRSGDLSVYWYQQSLDQGLQFLIQYYNGEERAKGNILERFSAQQFPDLHSELNLSSLELGDSALYFCASSVATGSSGYTFGSGTRLTVV.

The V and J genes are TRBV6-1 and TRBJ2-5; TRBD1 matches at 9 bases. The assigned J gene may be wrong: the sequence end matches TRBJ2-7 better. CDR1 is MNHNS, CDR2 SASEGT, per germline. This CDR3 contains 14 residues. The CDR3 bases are TGTGCCAGCAGCGGGACAGGGCCAGCCTACGAGCAGTACTTC. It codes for CASSGTGPAYEQYF.

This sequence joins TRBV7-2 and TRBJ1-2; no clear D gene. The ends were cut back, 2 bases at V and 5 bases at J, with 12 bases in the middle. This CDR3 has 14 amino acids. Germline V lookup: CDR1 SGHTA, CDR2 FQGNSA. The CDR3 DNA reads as TGTGCCAGCAGCTTATCGGTAGGGATTTATGGCTACACCTTC. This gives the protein CASSLSVGIYGYTF.

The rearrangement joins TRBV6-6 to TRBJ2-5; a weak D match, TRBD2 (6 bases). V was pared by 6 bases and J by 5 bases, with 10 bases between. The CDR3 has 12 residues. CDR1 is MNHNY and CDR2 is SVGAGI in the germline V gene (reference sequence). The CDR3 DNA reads TGTGCCAGCAGGGCGGGGACGGAGACCCAGTACTTC. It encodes CASRAGTETQYF.

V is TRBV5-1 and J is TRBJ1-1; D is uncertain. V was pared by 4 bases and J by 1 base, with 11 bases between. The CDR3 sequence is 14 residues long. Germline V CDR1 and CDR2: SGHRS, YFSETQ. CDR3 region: CASSRRRENTEAFF. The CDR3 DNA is TGCGCCAGCAGCCGAAGGCGGGAGAACACTGAAGCTTTCTTT.

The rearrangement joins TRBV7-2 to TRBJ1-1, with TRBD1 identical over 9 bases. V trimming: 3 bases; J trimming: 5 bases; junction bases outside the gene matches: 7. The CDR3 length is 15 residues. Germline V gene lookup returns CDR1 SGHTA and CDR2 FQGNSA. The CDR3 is CASSFLTGGWTEAFF. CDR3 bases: TGTGCCAGCAGCTTTTTAACAGGGGGCTGGACTGAAGCTTTCTTT.

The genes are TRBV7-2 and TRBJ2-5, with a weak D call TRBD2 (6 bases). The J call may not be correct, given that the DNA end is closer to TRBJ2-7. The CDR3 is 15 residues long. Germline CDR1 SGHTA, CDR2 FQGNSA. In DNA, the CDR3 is TGTGCCAGCAGCTTAGATGTCGGGACTTACTACGAGCAGTACTTC. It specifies CASSLDVGTYYEQYF.

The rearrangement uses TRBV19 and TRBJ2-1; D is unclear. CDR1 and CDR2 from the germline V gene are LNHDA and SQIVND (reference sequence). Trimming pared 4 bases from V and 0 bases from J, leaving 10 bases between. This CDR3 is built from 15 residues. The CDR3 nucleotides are TGTGCCAGTAGTAGATCCGTTAGCTCCTACAATGAGCAGTTCTTC. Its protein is CASSRSVSSYNEQFF.

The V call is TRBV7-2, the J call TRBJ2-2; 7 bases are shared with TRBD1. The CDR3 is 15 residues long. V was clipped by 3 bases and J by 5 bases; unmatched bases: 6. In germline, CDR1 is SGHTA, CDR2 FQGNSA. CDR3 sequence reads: CASSFWDSTTGELFF. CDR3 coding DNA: TGTGCCAGCAGCTTCTGGGACAGCACAACCGGGGAGCTGTTTTTT.

This CDR3 reads CASSPRGGEAFF. CDR3 sequence (DNA): TGTGCCAGCTCACCACGGGGGGGTGAAGCTTTCTTT. V gene TRBV18 combines with J gene TRBJ1-1; weak D call: TRBD1 (5 bases). Germline CDR1 is KGHSH and CDR2 is LQKENI. Trimming took 1 base from V and 7 from J, leaving 7 bases between them. The CDR3 is 12 amino acids.

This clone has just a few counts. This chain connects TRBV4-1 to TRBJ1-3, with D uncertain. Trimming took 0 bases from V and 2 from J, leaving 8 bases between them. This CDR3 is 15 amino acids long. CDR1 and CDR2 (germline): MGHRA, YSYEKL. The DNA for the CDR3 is TGCGCCAGCAGCCAAGATGAACACCCTGGAAACACCATATATTTT. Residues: CASSQDEHPGNTIYF.

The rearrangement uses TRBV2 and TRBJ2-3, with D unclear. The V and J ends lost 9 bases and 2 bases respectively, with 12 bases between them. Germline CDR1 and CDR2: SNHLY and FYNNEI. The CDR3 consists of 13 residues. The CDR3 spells CARSRQSTDTQYF. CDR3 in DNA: TGTGCCAGGAGCCGTCAGTCCACAGATACGCAGTATTTT. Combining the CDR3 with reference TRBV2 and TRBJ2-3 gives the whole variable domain EPEVTQTPSHQVTQMGQEVILRCVPISNHLYFYWYRQILGQKVEFLVSFYNNEISEKSEIFDDQFSVERPDGSNFTLKIRSTKLEDSAMYFCARSRQSTDTQYFGPGTRLTVL.

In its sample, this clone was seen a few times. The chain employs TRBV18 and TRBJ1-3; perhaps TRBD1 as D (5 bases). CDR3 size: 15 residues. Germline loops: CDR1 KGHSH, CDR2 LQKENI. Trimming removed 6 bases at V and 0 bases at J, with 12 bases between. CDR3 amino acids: CASSPNRNSGNTIYF. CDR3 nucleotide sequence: TGTGCCAGCTCCCCAAACAGGAACTCTGGAAACACCATATATTTT.

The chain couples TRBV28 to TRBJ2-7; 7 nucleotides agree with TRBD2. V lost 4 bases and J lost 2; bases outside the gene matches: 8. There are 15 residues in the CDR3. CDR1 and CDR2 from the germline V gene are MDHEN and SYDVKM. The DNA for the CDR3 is TGTGCCAGCAGTTCGACCTCGAGCGGGACCTACGAGCAGTACTTC. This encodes CASSSTSSGTYEQYF.

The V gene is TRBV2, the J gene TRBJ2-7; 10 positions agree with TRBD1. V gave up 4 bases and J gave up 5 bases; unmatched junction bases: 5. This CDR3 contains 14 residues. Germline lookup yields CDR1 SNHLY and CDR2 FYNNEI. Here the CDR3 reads CASSVGTGVHEQYF. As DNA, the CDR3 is TGTGCCAGCAGTGTCGGGACAGGGGTCCACGAGCAGTACTTC.

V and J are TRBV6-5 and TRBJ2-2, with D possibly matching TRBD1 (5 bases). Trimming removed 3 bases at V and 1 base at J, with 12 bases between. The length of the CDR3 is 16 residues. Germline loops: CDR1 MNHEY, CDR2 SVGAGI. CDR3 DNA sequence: TGTGCCAGCAGTTATTATCTAGGGGTGAACACCGGGGAGCTGTTTTTT. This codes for CASSYYLGVNTGELFF.

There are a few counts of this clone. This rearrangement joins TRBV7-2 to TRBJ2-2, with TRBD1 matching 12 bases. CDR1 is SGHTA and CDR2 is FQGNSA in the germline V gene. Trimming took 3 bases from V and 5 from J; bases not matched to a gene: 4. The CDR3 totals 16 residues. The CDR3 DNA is TGTGCCAGCAGCTTGGGACAGGGGGCGCGGACCGGGGAGCTGTTTTTT. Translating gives CASSLGQGARTGELFF. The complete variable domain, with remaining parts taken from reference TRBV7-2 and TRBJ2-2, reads GAGVSQSPSNKVTEKGKDVELRCDPISGHTALYWYRQSLGQGLEFLIYFQGNSAPDKSGLPSDRFSAERTGGSVSTLTIQRTQQEDSAVYLCASSLGQGARTGELFFGEGSRLTVL.

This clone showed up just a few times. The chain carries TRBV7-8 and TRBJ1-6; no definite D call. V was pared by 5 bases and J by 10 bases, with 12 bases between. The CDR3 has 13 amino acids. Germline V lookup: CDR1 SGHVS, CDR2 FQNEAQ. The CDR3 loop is CASSREAGSPLHF. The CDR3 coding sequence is TGTGCCAGCAGCCGAGAGGCGGGATCACCCCTCCACTTT.

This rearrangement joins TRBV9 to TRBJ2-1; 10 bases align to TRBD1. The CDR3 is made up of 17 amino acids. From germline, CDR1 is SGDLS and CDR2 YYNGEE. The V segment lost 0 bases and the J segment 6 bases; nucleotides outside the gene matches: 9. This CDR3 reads CASSVDPGTGVRNEQFF. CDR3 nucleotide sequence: TGTGCCAGCAGCGTAGACCCCGGGACAGGGGTTCGCAATGAGCAGTTCTTC.

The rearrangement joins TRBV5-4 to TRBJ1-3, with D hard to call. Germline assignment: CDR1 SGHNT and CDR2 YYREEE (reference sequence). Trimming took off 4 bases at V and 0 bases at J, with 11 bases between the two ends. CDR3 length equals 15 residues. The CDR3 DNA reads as TGTGCCAGCAGCGTCAGACGCACCTCTGGAAACACCATATATTTT. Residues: CASSVRRTSGNTIYF.

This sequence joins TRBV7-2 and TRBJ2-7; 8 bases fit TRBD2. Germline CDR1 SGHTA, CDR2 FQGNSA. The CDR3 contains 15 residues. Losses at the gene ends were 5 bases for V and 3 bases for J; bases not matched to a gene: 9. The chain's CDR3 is CASSATTSEIYEQYF. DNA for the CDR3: TGTGCCAGCAGCGCTACGACTAGCGAAATCTACGAGCAGTACTTC.

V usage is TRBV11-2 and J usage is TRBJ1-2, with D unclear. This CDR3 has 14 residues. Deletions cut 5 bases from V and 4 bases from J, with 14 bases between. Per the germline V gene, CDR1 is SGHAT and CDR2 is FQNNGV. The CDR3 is CASSPRSPGYGYTF. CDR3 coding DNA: TGTGCCAGCAGCCCTCGGTCCCCAGGCTATGGCTACACCTTC.

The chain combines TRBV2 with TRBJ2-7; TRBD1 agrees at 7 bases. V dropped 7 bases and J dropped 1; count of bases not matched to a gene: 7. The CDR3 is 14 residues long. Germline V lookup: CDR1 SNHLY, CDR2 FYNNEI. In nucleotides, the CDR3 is TGTGCCAGCAACGGTGGGGACAGATCCTACGAGCAGTACTTC. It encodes CASNGGDRSYEQYF.